A selection of T cell receptor beta chains follows, all from one sample in a study of CD8 T cells in Susac syndrome. TCRdb re-derived calls from the immunoSEQ multiplex PCR reads in MiXCR, one entry per CDR3 protein. The data contain about 120,000 distinct CDR3 sequences, 85% to 95% of them singletons. Sequenced sample: CD4+ T cells from PBMCs. The receptors here all came from a human donor with multiple sclerosis. CDR3s include the opening cysteine and the closing phenylalanine or tryptophan. D genes are given only for firm matches. Clone sizes are given selectively: once, few, many, or a class where the clone is expanded.

TRBD2	TRBJ2-3	TRBV3-1	NA	TGTGCCAGCAGCCGAAGACTAGCGGGGGCATCGGATACGCAGTATTTT	CASSRRLAGASDTQYF
NA	TRBJ2-5	TRBV25-1	NA	TGTGCCAGCAGTGCCCCGGCCCGGGAAGAGACCCAGTACTTC	CASSAPAREETQYF
TRBD1	TRBJ2-5	TRBV7-8	NA	TGTGCCAGCAGCTTAATGGCGCGACAGGGTGAGACCCAGTACTTC	CASSLMARQGETQYF
NA	TRBJ2-2	TRBV4-2	NA	TGTGCCAGCAGCCCCCCGGACAGGAACACCGGGGAGCTGTTTTTT	CASSPPDRNTGELFF
TRBD2	TRBJ2-1	TRBV29-1	NA	TGCAGGGCGGACCGGGGGGGGAATGAGCAGTTCTTC	CRADRGGNEQFF
TRBD1	TRBJ1-6	TRBV14	NA	TGTGCCAGCAGCCCGAGACAGGGATCGGGTTCACCCCTCCACTTT	CASSPRQGSGSPLHF
TRBD2	TRBJ2-7	TRBV5-1	once	TGCGCCAGCAGGTTCGGGGGGGGCGAGCAGTACTTC	CASRFGGGEQYF
NA	TRBJ2-5	TRBV19	once	TGTGCCAGTAGTAGGGACCCTCGAATCCAGTACTTC	CASSRDPRIQYF
NA	TRBJ1-2	TRBV2	NA	TGTGCCAGCAGTGCGGCGGGGTATGGCTACACCTTC	CASSAAGYGYTF
TRBD1	TRBJ1-6	TRBV6-5	few	TGTGCCAGCAATCTAGGACAGGGTGGTTCACCCCTCCACTTT	CASNLGQGGSPLHF
NA	TRBJ2-7	TRBV7-2	NA	TGTGCCAGCAGCTTGGCGGGACAGCTGGTCGAGCAGTACTTC	CASSLAGQLVEQYF
NA	TRBJ2-5	TRBV4-1	NA	TGCGCCAGCAGCCAACAAATCCAAGAGACCCAGTACTTC	CASSQQIQETQYF
NA	TRBJ2-2	TRBV2	NA	TGTGCCAGCATAACCCAGGGCGGGGAGCTGTTTTTT	CASITQGGELFF
TRBD1	TRBJ2-2	TRBV11-3	NA	TGTGCCAGCAGCTTAGATCAAGGTGGGACAGCGAACACCGGGGAGCTGTTTTTT	CASSLDQGGTANTGELFF
NA	TRBJ2-7	TRBV12-3/TRBV12-4	NA	TGTGCCAGCAGTTCCGGGCCCCTAGGCTACGAGCAGTACTTC	CASSSGPLGYEQYF
TRBD1	TRBJ1-5	TRBV29-1	NA	TGCAGCGTCAGGGGGAAAGGCAATCAGCCCCAGCATTTT	CSVRGKGNQPQHF
NA	TRBJ1-6	TRBV6-5	NA	TGTGCCAGCAGAAAGAGCTCCTATAATTCACCCCTCCACTTT	CASRKSSYNSPLHF
NA	TRBJ2-4	TRBV5-1	NA	TGCGCCAGCAGCTTGCGGGGGATCGACAAAAACATTCAGTACTTC	CASSLRGIDKNIQYF
NA	TRBJ1-4	TRBV23-1	NA	TGCGCCAGCAGTCAATCTCCCTTCGGAAGGGAGATGAATGAAAAACTGTTTTTT	CASSQSPFGREMNEKLFF
NA	TRBJ1-2	TRBV15	NA	TGTGCCACCAGCAGAGCCAATGCAGGGCCTAACTATGGCTACACCTTC	CATSRANAGPNYGYTF
TRBD2	TRBJ2-7	TRBV20-1	NA	TGCAGTGCACAACACCCGCACAGAGCGGGGGACACCTACGAGCAGTACTTC	CSAQHPHRAGDTYEQYF
NA	TRBJ2-6	TRBV28	NA	TGTGCCAGCAGTGGTTGGGCGCCGGGGGCCAACGTCCTGACTTTC	CASSGWAPGANVLTF
TRBD2	TRBJ2-1	TRBV5-1	once	TGCGCCAGCAGCTTACGGACTAGCGGGGTCTACAATGAGCAGTTCTTC	CASSLRTSGVYNEQFF
NA	TRBJ1-1	TRBV11-2	NA	TGTGCCAGCAGCTTAGACCGAGGGGCGTTCGGAACTGAAGCTTTCTTT	CASSLDRGAFGTEAFF
TRBD1	TRBJ2-7	TRBV4-3	few	TGCGCCAGCAGCCGAGGACAGGACTCCCTCTACGAGCAGTACTTC	CASSRGQDSLYEQYF
NA	TRBJ1-5	TRBV28	NA	TGTGCCAGCAGCATGGGGGCGGGCACCCGGCCCCAGCATTTT	CASSMGAGTRPQHF
NA	TRBJ1-2	TRBV12-3/TRBV12-4	NA	TGTGCCAGCGGCCCCGAGGGGAGACGGTCTCTAGTGGGCTACACCTTC	CASGPEGRRSLVGYTF
NA	TRBJ2-5	TRBV20-1	NA	TGCAGTGCTGTGCCGGGGGAGACCCAGTACTTC	CSAVPGETQYF
TRBD1	TRBJ1-1	TRBV14	NA	TGTGCCAGCAGCGGACAGGTCATGAACACTGAAGCTTTCTTT	CASSGQVMNTEAFF
NA	TRBJ2-1	TRBV7-2	NA	TGTGCCAGCAGCTCCATTGGGGTATACAATGGTGAGCAGTTCTTC	CASSSIGVYNGEQFF
TRBD2	TRBJ2-7	TRBV4-3	NA	TGCGCCAGCAGCCAGCGGGGGGGCATCTACGAGCAGTACTTC	CASSQRGGIYEQYF
TRBD1	TRBJ1-4	TRBV28	NA	TGTGCCAGCAGTTTAGGGGGACAGGGAAATGAAAAACTGTTTTTT	CASSLGGQGNEKLFF
NA	TRBJ2-1	TRBV2	NA	TGTGCCAGCAGTGGGGGTCCTAACTCCTACAATGAGCAGTTCTTC	CASSGGPNSYNEQFF
NA	TRBJ2-2	TRBV11-2	NA	TGTGCCAGCAGCTTAGACAGAAACACCGGGGAGCTGTTGTTT	CASSLDRNTGELLF
TRBD1	TRBJ1-6	TRBV6-2/TRBV6-3	NA	TGTGCCAGCAGTGAGACAGGGGATTCACCCCTCCACTTT	CASSETGDSPLHF
NA	TRBJ2-5	TRBV5-4	NA	TGTGCCAGCAGCTTGGGGCCAGGGATCGAGACCCAGTACTTC	CASSLGPGIETQYF
NA	TRBJ2-5	TRBV18	few	TGTGCCAGCTCACCGGCGGAGACCCAGTACTTC	CASSPAETQYF
NA	TRBJ2-1	TRBV4-2	NA	TGTGCCAGCAGCCAAGGGGCGGGACGGAATGAGCAGTTCTTC	CASSQGAGRNEQFF
NA	TRBJ1-2	TRBV7-9	NA	TGTGCCAGCAGCTTAAGGGGTTTCGAGGGCTACACCTTC	CASSLRGFEGYTF
NA	TRBJ1-1	TRBV25-1	NA	TGTGCCAGCAGTGACAAGACAGCCTTCATGAACACTGAAGCTTTCTTT	CASSDKTAFMNTEAFF